These 27 T cell receptor beta chains were all obtained from the same sample, sequenced in a study of T-cell reconstitution after alpha-beta-depleted transplantation in children. This sample's TCRbeta library carried unique molecular identifier barcodes. Using its own MiXCR run on the PCR reads, TCRdb lists one record per CDR3 protein. Of some 600,000 distinct CDR3 sequences in the sample, 13% were seen once. The material sequenced was PBMCs, mostly from graft donor cells, taken 360 days after TCRalphabeta/CD19-depleted stem cell transplant. These receptors all come from a male patient younger than 18 who had a stem cell transplant for acute myeloid leukemia, so the T cells may come from the graft donor.

The chain couples TRBV20-1 to TRBJ1-1; D gene ambiguous. From germline, CDR1 is DFQATT and CDR2 SNEGSKA (reference sequence). V was clipped by 6 bases and J by 4 bases, with 21 bases between them. The CDR3 totals 15 residues. In DNA, the CDR3 is TGCAGTGCCCCGTCGTGGGAAATGGAGGGCACTGAAGCTTTCTTT. Translating gives CSAPSWEMEGTEAFF.

This clonotype was detected only a few times. This sequence joins TRBV4-3 and TRBJ1-5, with D unclear. The CDR3 covers 15 residues. V gave up 0 bases and J gave up 1 base, with 7 bases separating them. Germline CDR1 LGHNA, CDR2 YSLEER. The CDR3 nucleotides read TGCGCCAGCAGCCAAGATGTGGGAAGCAATCAGCCCCAGCATTTT. It yields the protein CASSQDVGSNQPQHF.

The CDR3 DNA sequence: TGTGCCAGCAACAGGGGGGGAGGCTACGAGCAGTACTTC. It codes for CASNRGGGYEQYF. The V call is TRBV11-2, the J call TRBJ2-7, with D possibly being TRBD1 (8 bases). The CDR3 has 13 amino acids. Per germline, CDR1 SGHAT and CDR2 FQNNGV. V was trimmed by 7 bases and J by 3 bases, leaving 13 bases between them.

V usage is TRBV28 and J usage is TRBJ2-5; 10 bases agree with TRBD1. The CDR3 covers 15 residues. Germline CDR1 and CDR2: MDHEN and SYDVKM. J lost 5 bases, V lost 5 bases, and 8 bases had no gene match. This CDR3 reads CASSPRTGGRETQYF. The CDR3 DNA follows: TGTGCCAGCAGTCCTCGGACAGGGGGGAGGGAGACCCAGTACTTC.

This clonotype has a handful of counts. As DNA, the CDR3 is TGTGCCAGCAGCTTAAGCGGAAGGGCGTCTCTAACTGAAGCTTTCTTT. It encodes CASSLSGRASLTEAFF. V and J are TRBV7-2 and TRBJ1-1; D is uncertain. This CDR3 contains 16 residues. V was trimmed by 2 bases and J by 5 bases, leaving 18 bases between them. CDR1 is SGHTA, CDR2 FQGNSA, per germline.

The chain employs TRBV12-3 or TRBV12-4 and TRBJ1-5, with TRBD1 matching over 7 bases. CDR3 length: 14 residues. Germline trimming cut 6 bases from V and 4 bases from J; bases unmatched to any gene: 6. CDR3 region: CASRPTGLNQPQHF. The CDR3 bases are TGTGCCAGCAGACCGACAGGGCTGAATCAGCCCCAGCATTTT.

This clonotype was seen only a few times. The CDR3 DNA follows: TGTGCCAGCAGCATAAGCGCAGATACGCAGTATTTT. It codes for CASSISADTQYF. The chain uses TRBV28 and TRBJ2-3; D call uncertain. V gave up 6 bases and J gave up 4 bases, with 8 bases separating them. Germline CDR1 reads MDHEN; CDR2 reads SYDVKM. The CDR3 runs to 12 residues. Full variable domain (missing parts from reference TRBV28 and TRBJ2-3): DVKVTQSSRYLVKRTGEKVFLECVQDMDHENMFWYRQDPGLGLRLIYFSYDVKMKEKGDIPEGYSVSREKKERFSLILESASTNQTSMYLCASSISADTQYFGPGTRLTVL.

This clonotype was recorded a few times. V usage is TRBV4-3 and J usage is TRBJ2-3, with 11 bases lining up with TRBD2. The CDR3 has 17 residues. Germline assignment: CDR1 LGHNA and CDR2 YSLEER. J lost 6 bases, V lost 2 bases, and 10 bases had no gene match. The CDR3 DNA sequence: TGCGCCAGCAGCCAATATACGGGGCTAGCGGGAGGTGATACGCAGTATTTT. This sequence encodes CASSQYTGLAGGDTQYF.

This chain uses TRBV12-3 or TRBV12-4 with TRBJ1-3; the D gene is possibly TRBD1 (6 bases). Trimming cost V 4 bases and J 0 bases, with 10 bases left between them. CDR3 size: 15 residues. The CDR3 bases are TGTGCCAGCAGTTCCCGGGACACCTCTGGAAACACCATATATTTT. Amino acids: CASSSRDTSGNTIYF.

Regarding this clonotype: One end of the junction does not line up with germline, which may come from a read error. This chain uses TRBV14 with TRBJ2-7; tentatively, D is TRBD1 or TRBD2 (5 bases each). Germline CDR1 reads SGHDN; CDR2 reads FVKESK. CDR3 size: 16 residues. CDR3 in DNA: TGTGCCAGCATCCAAGATCCGTGGGGGTCCTCCTACGAGCAGTACTTC. This sequence encodes CASIQDPWGSSYEQYF.

In this sample, this clonotype turned up many times. The chain uses TRBV7-3 and TRBJ1-1; D ambiguous. The CDR3 sequence is 11 residues long. The germline V gene encodes CDR1 SGHTA and CDR2 FQGTGA. The germline V and J ends were trimmed by 6 bases and 6 bases, with 8 bases remaining between them. CDR3 sequence (DNA): TGTGCCAGCAGGCCACTCTCTGAAGCTTTCTTT. It specifies CASRPLSEAFF.

This chain connects TRBV5-7 to TRBJ2-1; D unclear. Being an ORF, TRBV5-7 has a function that is uncertain. This CDR3 contains 15 residues. The V and J ends lost 6 bases and 5 bases respectively, with 18 bases between them. In DNA, the CDR3 is TGTGCCAGCACAAGACAAGTCCTATTAAACAATGAGCAGTTCTTC. Translation: CASTRQVLLNNEQFF.

This clonotype was observed at least ten times. The rearrangement links TRBV20-1 to TRBJ2-3, with 11 bases matching TRBD2. The CDR3 runs to 13 residues. Germline-derived CDR1 and CDR2 are DFQATT and SNEGSKA (reference sequence). V trimming: 7 bases; J trimming: 7 bases; junction bases outside the gene matches: 7. CDR3 in amino acids: CSVPGLAAYTQYF. In DNA, the CDR3 is TGCAGTGTCCCGGGACTAGCGGCATATACGCAGTATTTT.

This clonotype has a handful of counts. The chain is built from TRBV3-1 and TRBJ2-1, with D perhaps given as TRBD1 or TRBD2 (5 bases each). CDR3 length equals 15 residues. With 1 base removed from V and 8 bases from J, the gap between germline ends came to 15 bases. CDR1 LGHDT and CDR2 YNNKEL come from the germline V gene (reference sequence). The DNA of the CDR3 is TGTGCCAGCAGCCAAGGACTAAGAGTGGGGGATGAGCAGTTCTTC. Protein sequence: CASSQGLRVGDEQFF.

This clonotype was recorded at least ten times. The chain employs TRBV27 and TRBJ2-1; D is possibly TRBD1 or TRBD2 (5 bases each). This CDR3 has 16 residues. Trimming left V 4 bases short and J 3 bases short, with 16 bases between. Germline lookup yields CDR1 MNHEY and CDR2 SMNVEV (reference sequence). The CDR3 region has the DNA TGTGCCAGCAGTTGGGGGAGTCCGGTTGGCTACAATGAGCAGTTCTTC. This codes for CASSWGSPVGYNEQFF.

This clonotype was picked up a small number of times. V gene TRBV30 combines with J gene TRBJ2-5, with D uncertain. Per germline, CDR1 GTSNPN and CDR2 SVGIG (reference sequence). The CDR3 loop spans 11 amino acids. V dropped 5 bases and J dropped 5 bases, with 9 bases sitting between them. The CDR3 coding sequence is TGTGCCTGGGATGTAGTTGAGACCCAGTACTTC. This translates into CAWDVVETQYF.

This rearrangement joins TRBV20-1 to TRBJ2-2; 7 bases fit TRBD1. The CDR3 has 16 residues. V dropped 1 base and J dropped 3; count of bases not matched to a gene: 8. Germline V gene lookup returns CDR1 DFQATT and CDR2 SNEGSKA (reference sequence). The CDR3 coding sequence is TGCAGTGCTAGAGCCCCGGGACAGATTTACACCGGGGAGCTGTTTTTT. Its protein is CSARAPGQIYTGELFF.

The genes are TRBV7-8 and TRBJ1-2, with no clear D. Trimming removed 5 bases from V and 4 bases from J, with 17 bases in between. Germline V CDR1 and CDR2: SGHVS, FQNEAQ. The CDR3 is made up of 15 amino acids. The CDR3 reads CASSQSAPQGYGYTF. As DNA, the CDR3 is TGTGCCAGCAGCCAGTCGGCGCCACAAGGCTATGGCTACACCTTC.

In its sample, this clonotype was seen many times. V usage is TRBV3-1 and J usage is TRBJ2-7; 15 nucleotides agree with TRBD2. The germline gives CDR1 LGHDT, CDR2 YNNKEL (reference sequence). V lost 1 base, J lost 5 bases, and 6 bases stayed unmatched. The CDR3 has 17 amino acids. The CDR3 loop reads CASSQGGLAGGIHEQYF. The CDR3 region has the DNA TGTGCCAGCAGCCAAGGGGGACTAGCGGGAGGAATCCACGAGCAGTACTTC.

As concerns this clonotype: This clone may be a read error of a much larger clone one base away. The chain carries TRBV4-3 and TRBJ2-1, with unresolved D. This CDR3 region has 15 residues. Germline V lookup: CDR1 LGHNA, CDR2 YSLEER. This chain's CDR3 is CASIQVEGYYNEQFF. The CDR3 region has the DNA TGCGCCAGCATCCAAGTCGAAGGCTACTACAATGAGCAGTTCTTC.

This clonotype was observed many times. V and J are TRBV29-1 and TRBJ2-1; D possibly matches TRBD1 or TRBD2 (5 bases each). This CDR3 spans 14 amino acids. Trimming took off 1 base at V and 6 bases at J, with 13 bases between the two ends. CDR1 is SQVTM and CDR2 is ANQGSEA in the germline V gene. The CDR3 here is CSVEARGPFNEQFF. CDR3 sequence (DNA): TGCAGCGTTGAAGCTAGGGGACCGTTCAATGAGCAGTTCTTC.

The table lists this clonotype with a few counts. The V and J genes are TRBV28 and TRBJ2-2; TRBD2 agrees at 15 bases. The junction had 11 bases not matched to a gene; V was cut back by 5 bases and J by 1 base. Germline V gives CDR1 MDHEN, CDR2 SYDVKM. This CDR3 contains 20 residues. The CDR3 DNA sequence: TGTGCCAGCAGTAATGATCTGGGACTAGCGGGAGGAAGGAACACCGGGGAGCTGTTTTTT. This gives the protein CASSNDLGLAGGRNTGELFF.

The J gene is TRBJ2-7, the V gene TRBV7-2, with D perhaps TRBD2 (6 bases). CDR1 and CDR2 (germline): SGHTA, FQGNSA. CDR3 length: 17 residues. Trimming shortened V by 3 bases and J by 4 bases, and 22 bases separated the two germline ends. CDR3 region: CASSFPIAQAGNYEQYF. The CDR3 nucleotides are TGTGCCAGCAGCTTTCCCATTGCCCAGGCGGGGAATTACGAGCAGTACTTC.

To note about this clonotype: At one end the junction does not follow the germline gene, possibly because of a read error. V gene TRBV6-6 combines with J gene TRBJ2-7, with 9 bases matching TRBD1. The CDR3 spans 13 residues. CDR1 is MNHNY, CDR2 SVGAGI, per germline (reference sequence). The CDR3 loop reads CASGDRVVYGQYF. CDR3 coding DNA: TGTGCCAGCGGGGACAGGGTGGTATACGGGCAGTACTTC.

The rearrangement links TRBV29-1 to TRBJ2-1; D remains unclear. The CDR3 runs to 14 residues. V was trimmed by 7 bases and J by 5 bases, leaving 18 bases between them. CDR1 is SQVTM, CDR2 ANQGSEA, per germline. This CDR3 reads CSGLAPSDHNEQFF. The CDR3 DNA is TGCAGCGGACTTGCCCCCTCAGATCACAATGAGCAGTTCTTC.

This sequence joins TRBV28 and TRBJ2-7; D unclear. CDR1 is MDHEN and CDR2 is SYDVKM in the germline V gene. Trimming stripped 6 bases from V and 3 bases from J, with 12 bases between. This CDR3 region has 13 residues. The chain's CDR3 is CASSPTVLYEQYF. CDR3 nucleotides: TGTGCCAGCAGCCCCACAGTCCTCTACGAGCAGTACTTC.

The J gene is TRBJ2-1, the V gene TRBV15; D call uncertain. Trimming took off 1 base at V and 9 bases at J, with 7 bases between the two ends. The CDR3 is 12 residues long. Germline lookup yields CDR1 LNHNV and CDR2 YYDKDF (reference sequence). CDR3 DNA: TGTGCCACCAGCAGAGTGCGCTGTGAGCAGTTCTTC. It codes for CATSRVRCEQFF.